The 11 T cell receptor beta chains presented below share a single source sample, sequenced in a study of blood T cell repertoires in COVID-19 (dated by TCRdb to 2019 to 2021). The receptor library was made with the immunoSEQ multiplex PCR assay. Here the immuneACCESS table is served through TCRdb, limited to in-frame sequences with V and J called. Missing clones are a known gap in these copies; in checked studies unresolved V genes cover under half, and the rest lacks a known reason. This sample is represented by 200,000 to 250,000 clones; under 90% of them were singletons. The top ten constitute about 6.3% of the sample. The sample was peripheral blood. The receptor set was obtained from a man in his 60s who had recovered from COVID-19.

V and J are TRBV18 and TRBJ1-3, with D unclear. Germline CDR1 is KGHSH and CDR2 is LQKENI. V was clipped by 2 bases and J by 4 bases, with 6 bases between them. The CDR3 has 13 residues. The CDR3 DNA is TGTGCCAGCTCACCAGCGGGCGGAAACACCATATATTTT. This gives the protein CASSPAGGNTIYF.

This clone showed up just once. This sequence joins TRBV21-1 and TRBJ1-3. TRBV21-1 is a documented pseudogene. The CDR3 length is 13 residues. The CDR3 DNA follows: TGTGCCAGCAGCAATATAATTGGAAACACCATATATTTT. Translated, it gives CASSNIIGNTIYF.

This rearrangement joins TRBV7-8 to TRBJ2-7; 10 nucleotides agree with TRBD2. Germline lookup yields CDR1 SGHVS and CDR2 FQNEAQ. J was trimmed by 6 bases and V by 0 bases; bases with no gene match: 5. This CDR3 comprises 15 residues. The CDR3 here is CASSLAPSGSGEQYF. The DNA for the CDR3 is TGTGCCAGCAGCTTAGCCCCTAGCGGGAGTGGCGAGCAGTACTTC.

The chain recombines TRBV11-2 with TRBJ2-3; D might be TRBD2 (6 bases). Trimming removed 3 bases at V and 6 bases at J, with 16 bases between. Germline V gives CDR1 SGHAT, CDR2 FQNNGV. This CDR3 is built from 15 residues. The CDR3 reads CASSFGRPTRDTQYF. The DNA for the CDR3 is TGTGCCAGCAGCTTCGGGAGACCAACGAGGGATACGCAGTATTTT.

J is TRBJ2-5 and V is TRBV11-2, with TRBD2 matching over 9 bases. Germline CDR1 reads SGHAT; CDR2 reads FQNNGV. Trimming removed 5 bases from V and 4 bases from J; junction bases left unmatched: 8. The CDR3 loop spans 15 amino acids. In nucleotides, the CDR3 is TGTGCCAGCAGCACCTCTAGCGGGGTGCGAGAGACCCAGTACTTC. Its protein is CASSTSSGVRETQYF.

In this sample, this clone turned up once. This chain links TRBV28 with TRBJ1-3, with TRBD1 matching over 7 bases. CDR1 is MDHEN and CDR2 is SYDVKM in the germline V gene. Germline trimming cut 6 bases from V and 0 bases from J; bases unmatched to any gene: 11. The CDR3 has 17 amino acids. Written as DNA, the CDR3 is TGTGCCAGCAGAACAGCCGGGACAGCCCACTCTGGAAACACCATATATTTT. This gives the protein CASRTAGTAHSGNTIYF.

This chain connects TRBV12-3 or TRBV12-4 to TRBJ1-5, with D unclear. The length of the CDR3 is 13 residues. V lost 5 bases, J lost 4 bases, and 9 bases lay in between. CDR3 bases: TGTGCCAGCAGTCCTAAGCCGAATCAGCCCCAGCATTTT. It translates to CASSPKPNQPQHF.

The rearrangement links TRBV28 to TRBJ2-3; 7 bases match TRBD2. With 4 bases clipped from V and 2 bases from J, the junction kept 6 bases outside the gene matches. The CDR3 extends over 15 amino acids. CDR1 MDHEN and CDR2 SYDVKM come from the germline V gene. CDR3 residues: CASSWAGENTDTQYF. CDR3 coding DNA: TGTGCCAGCAGTTGGGCGGGAGAGAACACAGATACGCAGTATTTT.

This chain joins TRBV18 and TRBJ1-5; TRBD1 matches at 8 bases. Trimming cost V 3 bases and J 5 bases; bases outside gene matches: 3. The CDR3 totals 14 residues. Germline CDR1 and CDR2: KGHSH and LQKENI. CDR3 protein: CASSPSTGDQPQHF. Here the CDR3 DNA reads TGTGCCAGCTCACCTTCGACAGGGGATCAGCCCCAGCATTTT.

The rearrangement uses TRBV11-2 and TRBJ1-6; TRBD1 is a possible D gene (6 bases). The CDR3 has 14 amino acids. Between the trimmed V and J ends, which lost 5 bases and 7 bases, there was a span of 12 bases. The germline CDR1 and CDR2 sequences are SGHAT and FQNNGV. CDR3 bases: TGTGCCAGCAGCGCAGGGGCCAAAAATTCACCCCTCCACTTT. Amino acid sequence: CASSAGAKNSPLHF.

This chain joins TRBV2 and TRBJ1-1, with unresolved D. Germline V lookup: CDR1 SNHLY, CDR2 FYNNEI. The V end lost 4 bases, the J end lost 1 base, and 13 bases lay between the germline ends. This CDR3 region has 15 residues. The CDR3 DNA reads TGTGCCAGCAGTGGGGCAGGTACTGGGAACACTGAAGCTTTCTTT. Translated: CASSGAGTGNTEAFF.